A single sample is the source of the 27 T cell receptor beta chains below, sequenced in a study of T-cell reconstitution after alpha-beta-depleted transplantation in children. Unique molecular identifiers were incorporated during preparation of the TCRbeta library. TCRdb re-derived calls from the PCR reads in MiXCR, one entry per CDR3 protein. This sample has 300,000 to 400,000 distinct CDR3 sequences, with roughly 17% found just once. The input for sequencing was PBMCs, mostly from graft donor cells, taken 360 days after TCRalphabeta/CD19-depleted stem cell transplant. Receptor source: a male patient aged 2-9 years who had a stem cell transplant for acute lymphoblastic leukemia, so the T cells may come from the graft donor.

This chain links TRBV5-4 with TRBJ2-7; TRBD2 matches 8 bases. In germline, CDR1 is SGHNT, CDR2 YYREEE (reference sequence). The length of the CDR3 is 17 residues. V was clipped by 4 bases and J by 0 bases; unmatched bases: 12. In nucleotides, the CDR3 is TGTGCCAGCAGCCACTTATGGACTAGCTCGAGCTCCTACGAGCAGTACTTC. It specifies CASSHLWTSSSSYEQYF.

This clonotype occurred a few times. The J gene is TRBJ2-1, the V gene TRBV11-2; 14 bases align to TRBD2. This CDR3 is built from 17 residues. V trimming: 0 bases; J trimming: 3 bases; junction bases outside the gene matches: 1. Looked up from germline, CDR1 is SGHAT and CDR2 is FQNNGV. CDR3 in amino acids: CASSLDGLAGGYNEQFF. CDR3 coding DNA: TGTGCCAGCAGCTTAGATGGACTAGCGGGGGGCTACAATGAGCAGTTCTTC.

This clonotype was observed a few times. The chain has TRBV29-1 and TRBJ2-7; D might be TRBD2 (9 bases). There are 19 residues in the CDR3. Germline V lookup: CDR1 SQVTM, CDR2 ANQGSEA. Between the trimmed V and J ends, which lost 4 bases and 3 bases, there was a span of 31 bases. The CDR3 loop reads CSVVAAGGSVLAGNYEQYF. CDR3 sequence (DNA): TGCAGCGTTGTGGCCGCAGGGGGCTCCGTACTAGCGGGTAACTACGAGCAGTACTTC.

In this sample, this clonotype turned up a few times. CDR3 nucleotide sequence: TGTGCCAGCATTGACCGGGAAAAACTGTTTTTT. Its protein product is CASIDREKLFF. The chain recombines TRBV28 with TRBJ1-4; D is unresolved. This CDR3 contains 11 residues. V was trimmed by 7 bases and J by 8 bases, leaving 8 bases between them. Germline values: CDR1 MDHEN, CDR2 SYDVKM.

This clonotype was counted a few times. The CDR3 bases are TGCAGCGTTGCAACTAATAGCAATCAGCCCCAGCATTTT. Encoded protein: CSVATNSNQPQHF. The rearrangement uses TRBV29-1 and TRBJ1-5, with no clear D. CDR3 length equals 13 residues. V was trimmed by 4 bases and J by 0 bases, leaving 7 bases between them. Germline V CDR1 and CDR2: SQVTM, ANQGSEA.

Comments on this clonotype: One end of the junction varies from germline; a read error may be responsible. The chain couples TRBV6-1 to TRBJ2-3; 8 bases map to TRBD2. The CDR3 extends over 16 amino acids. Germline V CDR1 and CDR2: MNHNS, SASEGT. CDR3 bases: TGTGCCAGCAGACCAGGACTAGCTCGGGTTACAGATACGCAGTCTTTT. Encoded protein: CASRPGLARVTDTQSF.

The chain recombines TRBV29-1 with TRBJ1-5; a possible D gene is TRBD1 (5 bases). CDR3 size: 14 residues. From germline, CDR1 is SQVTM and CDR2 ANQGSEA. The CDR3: CRKRGFSRNQPQHF. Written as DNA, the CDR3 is TGCAGGAAGCGGGGCTTTAGCCGCAATCAGCCCCAGCATTTT.

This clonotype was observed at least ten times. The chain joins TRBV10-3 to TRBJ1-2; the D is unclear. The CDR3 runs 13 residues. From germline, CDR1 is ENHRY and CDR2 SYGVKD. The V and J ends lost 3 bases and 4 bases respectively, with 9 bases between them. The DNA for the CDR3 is TGTGCCATCAGTGAAGGGCAACTCTATGGCTACACCTTC. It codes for CAISEGQLYGYTF.

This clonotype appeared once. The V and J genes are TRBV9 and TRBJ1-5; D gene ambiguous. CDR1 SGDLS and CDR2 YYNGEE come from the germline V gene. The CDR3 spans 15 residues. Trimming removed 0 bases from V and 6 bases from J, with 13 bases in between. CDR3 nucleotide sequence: TGTGCCAGCAGCGTAGGGGCCCGAGATACTCAGCCCCAGCATTTT. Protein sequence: CASSVGARDTQPQHF.

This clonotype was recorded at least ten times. The CDR3 coding sequence is TGCGCCAGCAGTTTACGGACAGGGGATACCGGGGAGCTGTTTTTT. Translated: CASSLRTGDTGELFF. V usage is TRBV5-1 and J usage is TRBJ2-2; 9 bases line up with TRBD1. Trimming cost V 5 bases and J 5 bases; bases outside gene matches: 7. The CDR3 runs 15 residues. The V gene's germline CDR1 is SGHRS and CDR2 YFSETQ.

The CDR3 reads CASSQERGGPNEQYF. The CDR3 DNA is TGTGCCAGCAGCCAAGAAAGGGGGGGGCCAAACGAGCAGTACTTC. The chain carries TRBV4-2 and TRBJ2-7, with D tentatively TRBD2 (7 bases). CDR3 size: 15 residues. CDR1 is LGHNA and CDR2 is YNFKEQ in the germline V gene. The V end was cut by 0 bases, the J end by 5 bases, with 14 bases between.

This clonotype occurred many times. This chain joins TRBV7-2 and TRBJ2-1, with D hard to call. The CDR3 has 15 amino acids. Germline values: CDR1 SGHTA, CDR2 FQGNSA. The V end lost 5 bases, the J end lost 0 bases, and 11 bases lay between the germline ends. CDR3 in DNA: TGTGCCAGCAGCCCGTCTCCTAGCTCCTACAATGAGCAGTTCTTC. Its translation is CASSPSPSSYNEQFF.

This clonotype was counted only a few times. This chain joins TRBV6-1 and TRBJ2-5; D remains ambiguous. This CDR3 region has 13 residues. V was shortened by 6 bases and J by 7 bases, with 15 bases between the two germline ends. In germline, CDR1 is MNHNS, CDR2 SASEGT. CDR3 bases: TGTGCCAGCAGCTCTTCCTCGTTCGGGACCCAGTACTTC. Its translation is CASSSSSFGTQYF.

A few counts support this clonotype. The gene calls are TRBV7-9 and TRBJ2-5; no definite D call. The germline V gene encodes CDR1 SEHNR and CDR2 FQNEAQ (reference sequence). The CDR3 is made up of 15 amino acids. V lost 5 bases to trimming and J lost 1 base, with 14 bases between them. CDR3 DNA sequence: TGTGCCAGCAGCCAGACTCCCCGAATCCAAGAGACCCAGTACTTC. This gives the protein CASSQTPRIQETQYF.

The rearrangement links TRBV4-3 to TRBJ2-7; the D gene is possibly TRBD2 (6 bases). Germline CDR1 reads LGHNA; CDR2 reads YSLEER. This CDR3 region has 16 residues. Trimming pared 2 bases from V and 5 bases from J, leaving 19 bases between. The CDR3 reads CASSQRLRDRLNEQYF. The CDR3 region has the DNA TGCGCCAGCAGCCAACGTTTGCGGGACCGACTGAACGAGCAGTACTTC.

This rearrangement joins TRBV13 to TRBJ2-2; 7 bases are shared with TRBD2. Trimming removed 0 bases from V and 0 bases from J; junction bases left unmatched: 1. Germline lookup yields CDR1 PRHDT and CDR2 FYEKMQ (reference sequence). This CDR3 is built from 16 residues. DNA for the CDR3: TGTGCCAGCAGCTTAGGACGGGGGGCGAACACCGGGGAGCTGTTTTTT. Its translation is CASSLGRGANTGELFF. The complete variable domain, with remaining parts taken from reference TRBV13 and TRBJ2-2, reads AAGVIQSPRHLIKEKRETATLKCYPIPRHDTVYWYQQGPGQDPQFLISFYEKMQSDKGSIPDRFSAQQFSDYHSELNMSSLELGDSALYFCASSLGRGANTGELFFGEGSRLTVL.

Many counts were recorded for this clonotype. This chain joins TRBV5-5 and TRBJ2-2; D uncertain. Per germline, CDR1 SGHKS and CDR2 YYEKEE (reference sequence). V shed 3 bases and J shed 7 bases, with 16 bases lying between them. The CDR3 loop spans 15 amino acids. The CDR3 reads CASSSRATGIGELFF. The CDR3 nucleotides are TGTGCCAGCAGCTCAAGGGCAACGGGTATCGGGGAGCTGTTTTTT. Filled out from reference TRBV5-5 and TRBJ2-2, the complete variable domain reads DAGVTQSPTHLIKTRGQQVTLRCSPISGHKSVSWYQQVLGQGPQFIFQYYEKEERGRGNFPDRFSARQFPNYSSELNVNALLLGDSALYLCASSSRATGIGELFFGEGSRLTVL.

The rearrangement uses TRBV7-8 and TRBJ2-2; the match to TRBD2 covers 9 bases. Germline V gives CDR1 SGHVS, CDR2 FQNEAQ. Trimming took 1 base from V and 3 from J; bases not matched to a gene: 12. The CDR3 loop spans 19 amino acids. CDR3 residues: CASSLGVVSGRSDTGELFF. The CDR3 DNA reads TGTGCCAGCAGCTTAGGGGTGGTTAGCGGGAGATCGGACACCGGGGAGCTGTTTTTT.

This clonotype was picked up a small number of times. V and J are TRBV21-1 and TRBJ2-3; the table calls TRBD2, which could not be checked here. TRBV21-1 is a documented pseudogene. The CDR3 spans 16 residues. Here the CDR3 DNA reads TGTGCCAGCAGCAGAGACAGGGCCCAACGCACAGATACGCAGTATTTT. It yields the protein CASSRDRAQRTDTQYF.

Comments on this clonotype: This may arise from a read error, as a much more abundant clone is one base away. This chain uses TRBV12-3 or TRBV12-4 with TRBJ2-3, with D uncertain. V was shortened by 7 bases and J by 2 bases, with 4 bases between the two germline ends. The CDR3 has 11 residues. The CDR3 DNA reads TGTGCCAGCACCTACACAGATACGCAGTATTTT. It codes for CASTYTDTQYF.

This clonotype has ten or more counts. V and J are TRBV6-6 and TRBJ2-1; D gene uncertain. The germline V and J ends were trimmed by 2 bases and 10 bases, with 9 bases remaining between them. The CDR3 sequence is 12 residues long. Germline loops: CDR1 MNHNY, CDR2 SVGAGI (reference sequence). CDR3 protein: CASSYGVGEQFF. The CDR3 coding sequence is TGTGCCAGCAGTTACGGTGTTGGGGAGCAGTTCTTC.

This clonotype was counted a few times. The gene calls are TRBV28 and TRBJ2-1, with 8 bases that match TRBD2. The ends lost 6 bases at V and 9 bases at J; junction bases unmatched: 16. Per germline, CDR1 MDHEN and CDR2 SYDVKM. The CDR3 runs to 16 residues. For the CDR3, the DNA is TGTGCCAGCAGCTTAAGGAGAGCGGGAGTTAGGAGTGAGCAGTTCTTC. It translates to CASSLRRAGVRSEQFF.

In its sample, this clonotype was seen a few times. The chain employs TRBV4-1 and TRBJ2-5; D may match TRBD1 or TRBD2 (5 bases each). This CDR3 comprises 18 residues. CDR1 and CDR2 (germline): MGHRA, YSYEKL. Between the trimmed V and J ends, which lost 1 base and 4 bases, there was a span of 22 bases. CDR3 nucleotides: TGCGCCAGCAGCCAAGGTCCCGGGCCTTCCCGAGGGGTAGAGACCCAGTACTTC. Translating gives CASSQGPGPSRGVETQYF.

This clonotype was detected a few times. The CDR3 DNA follows: TGTGCCAGCAGTTTCAACGATTGGCGGATCACAGATACGCAGTATTTT. Translation: CASSFNDWRITDTQYF. V is TRBV12-3 or TRBV12-4 and J is TRBJ2-3; no reliable D call. The CDR3 has 16 amino acids. The V gene lost 3 bases and the J gene lost 2 bases, with 15 bases spanning the gap.

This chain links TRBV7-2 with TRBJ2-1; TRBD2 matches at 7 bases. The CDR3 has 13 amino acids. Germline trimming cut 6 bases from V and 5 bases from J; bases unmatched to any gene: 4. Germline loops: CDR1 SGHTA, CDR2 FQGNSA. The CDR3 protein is CASRLAADNEQFF. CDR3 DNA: TGTGCCAGCAGGCTAGCGGCTGACAATGAGCAGTTCTTC.

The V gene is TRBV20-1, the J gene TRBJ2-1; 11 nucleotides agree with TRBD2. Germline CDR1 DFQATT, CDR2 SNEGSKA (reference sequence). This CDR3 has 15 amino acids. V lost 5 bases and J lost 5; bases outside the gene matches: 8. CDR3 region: CSAPLLAGVNNEQFF. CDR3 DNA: TGCAGTGCTCCATTACTAGCGGGAGTGAACAATGAGCAGTTCTTC.

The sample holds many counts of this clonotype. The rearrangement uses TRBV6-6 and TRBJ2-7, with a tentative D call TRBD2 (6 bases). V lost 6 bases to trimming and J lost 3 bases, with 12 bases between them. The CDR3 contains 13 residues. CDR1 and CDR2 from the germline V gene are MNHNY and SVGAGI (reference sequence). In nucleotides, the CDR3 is TGTGCCAGCAGGAATGGGACTGTCTACGAGCAGTACTTC. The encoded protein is CASRNGTVYEQYF.